This is a list of T cell receptor beta chains from one sample in a study of T cell repertoires in cytomegalovirus infection. TCRdb independently ran MiXCR on the reads; one entry per CDR3 protein. The table records a few hundred thousand distinct CDR3 sequences, roughly 15% of them present only once. The specimen sequenced was PBMCs. All receptors derive from a human donor in good health (CMV status not recorded). Some clones in this sample may be carry-over from other donors' samples. Each CDR3 is given with its conserved first and last residue. A D gene is named only where the DNA matches it firmly. Part of the rows lack a size; the others show once, few, many or a class for expanded clones.

v_call	d_call	clone_size	j_call	cdr3_aa	cdr3_nt
TRBV7-2	TRBD1	many	TRBJ1-1	CASSRRWGGTGIPTEAFF	TGTGCCAGCAGCCGCCGGTGGGGCGGGACAGGGATACCCACTGAAGCTTTCTTT
TRBV6-1	TRBD2	many	TRBJ2-1	CASSELGRASGLYNEQFF	TGTGCCAGCAGCGAACTCGGGAGGGCTAGCGGCCTCTACAATGAGCAGTTCTTC
TRBV25-1	.	many	TRBJ1-1	CASSLSGWTEAFF	TGTGCCAGCAGTTTGTCAGGGTGGACTGAAGCTTTCTTT
TRBV29-1	TRBD1	few	TRBJ2-7	CSVLDRGSYEQYF	TGCAGCGTTTTGGACAGGGGCTCCTACGAGCAGTACTTC
TRBV7-3	TRBD1	many	TRBJ2-3	CASSSTGGITDTQYF	TGTGCCAGCAGCTCGACAGGGGGCATCACAGATACGCAGTATTTT
TRBV5-4	TRBD1	many	TRBJ2-2	CASSLGQGGITGELFF	TGTGCCAGCAGCCTCGGACAGGGCGGAATCACCGGGGAGCTGTTTTTT
TRBV11-2	TRBD2	many	TRBJ2-6	CASSKGLAGESSGANVLTF	TGTGCCAGCAGCAAGGGACTAGCGGGGGAGAGCTCTGGGGCCAACGTCCTGACTTTC
TRBV7-2	.	many	TRBJ1-4	CASSFLGATNEKLFF	TGTGCCAGCAGCTTCTTGGGGGCAACTAATGAAAAACTGTTTTTT
TRBV9	.	.	TRBJ1-1	CASSVGTTGNTEAFF	TGTGCCAGCAGCGTGGGGACGACAGGAAACACTGAAGCTTTCTTT
TRBV3-1	TRBD1	.	TRBJ1-1	CASSQAFSTGVNTEAFF	TGTGCCAGCAGCCAAGCCTTCTCGACAGGGGTGAACACTGAAGCTTTCTTT
TRBV3-1	.	few	TRBJ1-1	CASSLARGNTEAFF	TGTGCCAGCAGCCTCGCGCGGGGGAACACTGAAGCTTTCTTT
TRBV20-1	TRBD2	few	TRBJ2-2	CSAVLVTSGTGELFF	TGCAGTGCCGTCTTGGTAACTAGCGGGACCGGGGAGCTGTTTTTT
TRBV20-1	.	.	TRBJ2-1	CSANRPLGGNEQFF	TGCAGTGCCAACCGCCCTCTTGGTGGGAATGAGCAGTTCTTC